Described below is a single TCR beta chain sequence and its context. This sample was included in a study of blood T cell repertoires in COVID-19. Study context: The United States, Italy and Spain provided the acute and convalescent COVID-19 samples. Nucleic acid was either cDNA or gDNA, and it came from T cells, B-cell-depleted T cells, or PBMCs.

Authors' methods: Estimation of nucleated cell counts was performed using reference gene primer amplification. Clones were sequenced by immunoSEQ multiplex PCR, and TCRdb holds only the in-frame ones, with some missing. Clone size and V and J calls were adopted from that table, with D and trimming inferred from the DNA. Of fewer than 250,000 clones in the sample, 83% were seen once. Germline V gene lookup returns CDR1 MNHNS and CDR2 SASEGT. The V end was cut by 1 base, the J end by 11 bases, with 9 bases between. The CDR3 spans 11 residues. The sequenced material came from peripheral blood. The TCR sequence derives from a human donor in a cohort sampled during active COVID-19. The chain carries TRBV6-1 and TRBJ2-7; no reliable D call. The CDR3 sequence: CASSEGAWKYF. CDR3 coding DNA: TGTGCCAGCAGTGAAGGGGCCTGGAAGTACTTC.